These 32 T cell receptor beta chains share one sample of origin, sequenced in a study of a mutant IDH1 vaccine in newly diagnosed glioma. No antigen is known for these receptors. Time point meaning: week 11, during vaccination. Doses of 300 ug of mutant IDH1 20-mer peptide were given with topical imiquimod. Generated by immunoSEQ multiplex PCR, the TCRdb table keeps only in-frame clones and is missing some. The sample holds 50,000 to 75,000 clones, 80% seen once. The sequencing used PBMCs, collected from a glioma patient whose treatment included an IDH1 peptide vaccine. All receptors derive from a man aged 45-65 years with glioma.

The chain has TRBV10-3 and TRBJ1-1; D possibly corresponds to TRBD1 (5 bases). The V end lost 10 bases, the J end lost 0 bases, and 15 bases lay between the germline ends. Germline assignment: CDR1 ENHRY and CDR2 SYGVKD. This CDR3 is built from 14 residues. The CDR3 DNA reads TGTGCCACCAACGGGGGAGTCATGAACACTGAAGCTTTCTTT. This encodes CATNGGVMNTEAFF.

This chain joins TRBV10-2 and TRBJ1-2, with no clear D. Germline loops: CDR1 WSHSY, CDR2 SAAADI. Deletions cut 6 bases from V and 3 bases from J, with 8 bases between. The length of the CDR3 is 12 residues. CDR3 DNA sequence: TGCGCCAGCAGCAAAGACGACTATGGCTACACCTTC. Residues: CASSKDDYGYTF.

The rearrangement uses TRBV10-3 and TRBJ2-1; D is perhaps TRBD2 (5 bases). This CDR3 contains 15 residues. Trimming pared 2 bases from V and 2 bases from J, leaving 10 bases between. Germline CDR1 is ENHRY and CDR2 is SYGVKD. The DNA for the CDR3 is TGTGCCATCAGTGAGGGGAGCGGAGCCTACAATGAGCAGTTCTTC. Translation gives CAISEGSGAYNEQFF.

The chain uses TRBV9 and TRBJ2-5; 11 bases map to TRBD1. V trimming: 4 bases; J trimming: 2 bases; junction bases outside the gene matches: 4. Germline loops: CDR1 SGDLS, CDR2 YYNGEE. CDR3 size: 15 residues. CDR3 amino acids: CASSPGTGGQETQYF. CDR3 DNA: TGTGCCAGCAGCCCTGGGACAGGGGGACAAGAGACCCAGTACTTC.

This sequence joins TRBV6-5 and TRBJ1-3; possibly TRBD1 for D (5 bases). CDR1 and CDR2 from the germline V gene are MNHEY and SVGAGI. The CDR3 extends over 15 amino acids. V was clipped by 1 base and J by 4 bases, with 11 bases between them. This chain's CDR3 is CASSYFGTEGNTIYF. The CDR3 DNA reads TGTGCCAGCAGTTACTTCGGGACTGAAGGAAACACCATATATTTT.

This rearrangement joins TRBV6-5 to TRBJ2-7; 10 nucleotides line up with TRBD2. CDR1 and CDR2 (germline): MNHEY, SVGAGI. With 0 bases clipped from V and 2 bases from J, the junction kept 1 base outside the gene matches. There are 15 residues in the CDR3. This CDR3 is CASSYSSGGTYEQYF. CDR3 bases: TGTGCCAGCAGTTACTCTAGCGGGGGGACCTACGAGCAGTACTTC.

The rearrangement links TRBV18 to TRBJ1-3; no definite D call. CDR3 length equals 13 residues. Trimming removed 9 bases at V and 0 bases at J, with 9 bases between. Germline CDR1 is KGHSH and CDR2 is LQKENI. For the CDR3, the DNA is TGTGCCAGTGGTATGAGCTCTGGAAACACCATATATTTT. Its translation: CASGMSSGNTIYF. Full variable domain (outside the CDR3, taken from reference TRBV18 and TRBJ1-3): NAGVMQNPRHLVRRRGQEARLRCSPMKGHSHVYWYRQLPEEGLKFMVYLQKENIIDESGMPKERFSAEFPKEGPSILRIQQVVRGDSAAYFCASGMSSGNTIYFGEGSWLTVV.

This clone appeared a single time. J is TRBJ1-6 and V is TRBV7-2, with TRBD1 matching over 7 bases. The CDR3 runs to 17 residues. Per germline, CDR1 SGHTA and CDR2 FQGNSA. With 5 bases clipped from V and 0 bases from J, the junction kept 7 bases outside the gene matches. CDR3 protein: CASSPGQASSYNSPLHF. The CDR3 region has the DNA TGTGCCAGCAGCCCAGGACAGGCCAGCTCCTATAATTCACCCCTCCACTTT.

The chain employs TRBV30 and TRBJ2-4, with a possible D match to TRBD2 (6 bases). The germline V gene has CDR1 GTSNPN and CDR2 SVGIG (reference sequence). Between the trimmed V and J ends, which lost 0 bases and 0 bases, there was a span of 15 bases. The CDR3 loop spans 17 amino acids. CDR3 loop: CAWSVHGGNLAKNIQYF. The CDR3 DNA follows: TGTGCCTGGAGTGTACATGGGGGGAATCTAGCCAAAAACATTCAGTACTTC.

This clone was counted between two and nine times. The chain carries TRBV28 and TRBJ1-5, with D possibly being TRBD1 (6 bases). CDR1 is MDHEN and CDR2 is SYDVKM in the germline V gene. V was shortened by 4 bases and J by 5 bases, with 9 bases between the two germline ends. The CDR3 covers 13 residues. This chain's CDR3 is CASSSPGDQPQHF. The CDR3 DNA sequence: TGTGCCAGCAGTTCCCCAGGGGATCAGCCCCAGCATTTT. The whole variable domain, filled in from reference TRBV28 and TRBJ1-5, reads DVKVTQSSRYLVKRTGEKVFLECVQDMDHENMFWYRQDPGLGLRLIYFSYDVKMKEKGDIPEGYSVSREKKERFSLILESASTNQTSMYLCASSSPGDQPQHFGDGTRLSIL.

This clone is a singleton in its sample. This chain joins TRBV5-1 and TRBJ2-3; D might be TRBD2 (5 bases). The V gene lost 0 bases and the J gene lost 6 bases, with 14 bases spanning the gap. This CDR3 comprises 15 residues. CDR1 and CDR2 from the germline V gene are SGHRS and YFSETQ. DNA for the CDR3: TGCGCCAGCAGCTTGGGGGTCGGGGAAGGGGATACGCAGTATTTT. Amino acids: CASSLGVGEGDTQYF. The whole variable domain, filled in from reference TRBV5-1 and TRBJ2-3, reads KAGVTQTPRYLIKTRGQQVTLSCSPISGHRSVSWYQQTPGQGLQFLFEYFSETQRNKGNFPGRFSGRQFSNSRSEMNVSTLELGDSALYLCASSLGVGEGDTQYFGPGTRLTVL.

The chain carries TRBV5-4 and TRBJ2-1; 9 bases align to TRBD2. The ends lost 0 bases at V and 7 bases at J; junction bases unmatched: 5. Germline lookup yields CDR1 SGHNT and CDR2 YYREEE (reference sequence). The length of the CDR3 is 15 residues. CDR3 amino acids: CASSLESGRWNEQFF. The DNA of the CDR3 is TGTGCCAGCAGCTTGGAAAGCGGGAGGTGGAATGAGCAGTTCTTC.

This chain uses TRBV18 with TRBJ2-7; D is possibly TRBD1 or TRBD2 (5 bases each). The germline CDR1 and CDR2 sequences are KGHSH and LQKENI. V lost 6 bases and J 5 bases, leaving 20 bases between the germline ends. CDR3 length: 15 amino acids. The CDR3 here is CASSPGAGYPNEQYF. For the CDR3, the DNA is TGTGCCAGCTCTCCCGGGGCAGGGTATCCCAACGAGCAGTACTTC.

V usage is TRBV21-1 and J usage is TRBJ2-3. TRBV21-1 is assigned pseudogene status. The CDR3 covers 12 residues. CDR3: CASSKGPDTQYF. In DNA, the CDR3 is TGTGCCAGCAGCAAAGGTCCAGATACGCAGTATTTT.

The rearrangement joins TRBV4-1 to TRBJ1-1; TRBD1 is a possible D gene (5 bases). Trimming left V 3 bases short and J 10 bases short, with 15 bases between. The CDR3 extends over 13 amino acids. Germline V gene lookup returns CDR1 MGHRA and CDR2 YSYEKL. In DNA form, the CDR3 reads TGCGCCAGCAGCCAGGGACTTGCCGACGCAGCTTTCTTT. Protein product: CASSQGLADAAFF.

V usage is TRBV2 and J usage is TRBJ1-5; TRBD1 is a possible D gene (6 bases). CDR1 is SNHLY, CDR2 FYNNEI, per germline. Trimming removed 3 bases at V and 0 bases at J, with 6 bases between. This CDR3 spans 14 amino acids. CDR3 sequence (DNA): TGTGCCAGCAGTGACAGGGGTAGCAATCAGCCCCAGCATTTT. It specifies CASSDRGSNQPQHF.

This clone was observed a few times. The V call is TRBV2, the J call TRBJ1-2; 7 positions match TRBD1. The J segment lost 7 bases and the V segment lost 6 bases, leaving 11 bases of the junction unmatched. Germline lookup yields CDR1 SNHLY and CDR2 FYNNEI. This CDR3 contains 14 residues. The CDR3 loop is CASSGEQGLSGYTF. In DNA form, the CDR3 reads TGTGCCAGCAGCGGCGAACAGGGGCTCTCTGGCTACACCTTC.

J is TRBJ2-5 and V is TRBV6-6; D gene unclear. CDR1 MNHNY and CDR2 SVGAGI come from the germline V gene (reference sequence). Trimming left V 6 bases short and J 1 base short, with 12 bases between. This CDR3 is built from 14 residues. DNA for the CDR3: TGTGCCAGCAGGTCCCAGTGGAGCCAAGAGACCCAGTACTTC. This codes for CASRSQWSQETQYF.

The genes are TRBV21-1 and TRBJ1-5; the table's TRBD1 call for D was not verified on the DNA. TRBV21-1 is termed a pseudogene. The CDR3 consists of 15 residues. The CDR3 bases are TGTGCCAGCAGCAAAGGAGGACAGGGCAAGCAGCCCCAGCATTTT. Protein: CASSKGGQGKQPQHF.

This clone appeared once. This chain uses TRBV25-1 with TRBJ2-2; 7 bases line up with TRBD1. The V and J ends lost 6 bases and 1 base, in that order; junction bases with no gene match: 2. This CDR3 is 14 amino acids long. Germline CDR1 MGHDK, CDR2 SYGVNS. CDR3 nucleotide sequence: TGTGCCAGCAGGCGGACAGGGAACACCGGGGAGCTGTTTTTT. It is translated as CASRRTGNTGELFF.

The chain couples TRBV2 to TRBJ2-2; D may be TRBD2 (5 bases). The CDR3 length is 14 residues. V lost 6 bases, J lost 5 bases, and 13 bases lay in between. Germline V CDR1 and CDR2: SNHLY, FYNNEI. In DNA form, the CDR3 reads TGTGCCAGCAGCGAGGGTCGGCGAACCGGGGAGCTGTTTTTT. Its translation: CASSEGRRTGELFF.

V is TRBV7-9 and J is TRBJ2-7, with D possibly being TRBD1 or TRBD2 (6 bases each). This CDR3 spans 12 amino acids. Germline CDR1 and CDR2: SEHNR and FQNEAQ (reference sequence). V was shortened by 5 bases and J by 2 bases, with 7 bases between the two germline ends. For the CDR3, the DNA is TGTGCCAGCAGCCGGGGGCCCTACGAGCAGTACTTC. Translated, it gives CASSRGPYEQYF.

This chain connects TRBV7-8 to TRBJ2-7; the D gene is possibly TRBD2 (6 bases). CDR1 and CDR2 (germline): SGHVS, FQNEAQ. The CDR3 is made up of 13 amino acids. V shed 5 bases and J shed 3 bases, with 11 bases lying between them. CDR3 amino acids: CASSRLVFYEQYF. CDR3 nucleotide sequence: TGTGCCAGCAGCCGACTAGTATTCTACGAGCAGTACTTC.

V is TRBV6-1 and J is TRBJ2-7; TRBD1 is a possible D gene (5 bases). CDR3 length: 13 residues. Germline CDR1 is MNHNS and CDR2 is SASEGT. V dropped 6 bases and J dropped 0 bases, with 9 bases sitting between them. CDR3 in amino acids: CASRDSPSYEQYF. DNA for the CDR3: TGTGCCAGCAGAGACAGTCCCTCCTACGAGCAGTACTTC.

The sample holds one count of this clone. V usage is TRBV29-1 and J usage is TRBJ1-5; perhaps TRBD1 as D (6 bases). Germline V gene sequence: CDR1 SQVTM, CDR2 ANQGSEA. This CDR3 has 13 amino acids. The V end was cut by 6 bases, the J end by 4 bases, with 13 bases between. The CDR3 protein is CSVSGEQNQPQHF. In DNA form, the CDR3 reads TGCAGCGTGTCAGGGGAGCAGAATCAGCCCCAGCATTTT.

There are a few counts of this clone. This chain links TRBV5-6 with TRBJ1-1; D unclear. The V gene lost 4 bases and the J gene lost 7 bases, with 14 bases spanning the gap. This CDR3 has 13 amino acids. CDR1 is SGHDT and CDR2 is YYEEEE in the germline V gene. The CDR3 DNA sequence: TGTGCCAGCAGCCCTACTGGACGGCGTGAAGCTTTCTTT. Protein product: CASSPTGRREAFF.

The chain has TRBV30 and TRBJ2-3, with 7 nucleotides matching TRBD2. CDR3 length: 15 amino acids. V shed 4 bases, J shed 1 base, and the junction held 8 bases outside the gene matches. Per germline, CDR1 GTSNPN and CDR2 SVGIG (reference sequence). CDR3 coding DNA: TGTGCCTGGACCCTGGTAGCGGGCCGCACAGATACGCAGTATTTT. Protein: CAWTLVAGRTDTQYF.

J is TRBJ2-7 and V is TRBV9, with D perhaps TRBD2 (7 bases). Per the germline V gene, CDR1 is SGDLS and CDR2 is YYNGEE. Trimming cost V 0 bases and J 5 bases, with 15 bases left between them. The CDR3 spans 15 residues. The CDR3 region is CASSVEGGGLDEQYF. As DNA, the CDR3 is TGTGCCAGCAGCGTAGAGGGGGGGGGCCTGGACGAGCAGTACTTC.

The rearrangement uses TRBV6-1 and TRBJ1-1; 8 nucleotides line up with TRBD1. J gave up 8 bases and V 8 bases, and 10 bases lay outside the gene matches. CDR1 and CDR2 from the germline V gene are MNHNS and SASEGT. This CDR3 region has 13 residues. CDR3 sequence (DNA): TGTGCCAGCCTCCGGCCCGGGGACAGGGAAGCTTTCTTT. Protein sequence: CASLRPGDREAFF.

This clone was counted a few times. This sequence joins TRBV5-4 and TRBJ1-1; possible D gene TRBD1, 6 bases. V lost 7 bases and J lost 2, with 12 bases in between. The CDR3 has 13 residues. CDR1 and CDR2 (germline): SGHNT, YYREEE (reference sequence). CDR3 bases: TGTGCCAGCTTCGGGGGCGATAACACTGAAGCTTTCTTT. It is translated as CASFGGDNTEAFF.

The CDR3 here is CASSSPGRGNNEQFF. CDR3 sequence (DNA): TGTGCCAGCAGCTCCCCGGGGCGGGGAAACAATGAGCAGTTCTTC. The chain couples TRBV5-4 to TRBJ2-1, with D tentatively TRBD2 (6 bases). The CDR3 totals 15 residues. V lost 3 bases to trimming and J lost 5 bases, with 15 bases between them. Looked up from germline, CDR1 is SGHNT and CDR2 is YYREEE (reference sequence).

The CDR3 nucleotides are TGTGCCAGCAGCATTAGCGGGGAGGCCTACGAGCAGTACTTC. It translates to CASSISGEAYEQYF. The V and J genes are TRBV5-5 and TRBJ2-7; 8 nucleotides agree with TRBD2. V lost 4 bases to trimming and J lost 2 bases; unmatched junction nucleotides: 5. The length of the CDR3 is 14 residues. The V gene's germline CDR1 is SGHKS and CDR2 YYEKEE (reference sequence).